This T cell receptor beta chain was captured in a study of blood T cells in healthy people across ages. Germline V gene lookup returns CDR1 LGHNA and CDR2 YNFKEQ. V lost 0 bases, J lost 0 bases, and 6 bases lay in between. The CDR3 length is 14 residues. Alongside a J-beta primer mix, a sample-barcoded 5' primer served in a second PCR lasting about 6 to 12 cycles. TCRdb reprocessed the 5' RACE reads via MiXCR and lists one record per CDR3 protein. The table lists 450,000 to 600,000 distinct CDR3 sequences, about 27% of them singletons. These data also formed part of another study, on T cells of mothers and their children. That study adds: The authors added sample barcodes and 2-4 random nucleotides using the M1S primer of the second PCR.

The receptor was isolated from a boy aged 2 to 10 in good health. The chain carries TRBV4-2 and TRBJ2-7; D gene uncertain. Sequencing used blood. In DNA, the CDR3 is TGTGCCAGCAGCCAAGATCTATCCTCCTACGAGCAGTACTTC. Translating it yields CASSQDLSSYEQYF.